Sequencing of this T cell receptor (beta chain) was carried out in a study of PD-1 blockade in classical Hodgkin lymphoma. Turning to the study itself: Nivolumab dosing for patients was 3 mg/kg, administered intravenously every 2 weeks.

The CDR3 runs 11 residues. V was clipped by 6 bases and J by 5 bases, with 8 bases between them. From germline, CDR1 is MNHNS and CDR2 SASEGT. Time point: cycle 4 day 1 (C4D1), after 5 to 7 weeks of nivolumab. After autologous stem cell transplantation all patients relapsed, and prior brentuximab vedotin exposure differed between cohorts. TCRdb's copy holds only in-frame clones and misses some; the assay was immunoSEQ multiplex PCR. The sample contains tens of thousands of clones, 65% to 80% of which appear only once. The source material was peripheral blood mononuclear cells (PBMCs), sampled before the fourth cycle of nivolumab. The genes are TRBV6-1 and TRBJ2-7, with D possibly matching TRBD2 (5 bases). The sequence was obtained from a human donor with classical Hodgkin lymphoma. The CDR3 nucleotides are TGTGCCAGCAGGACCGGGGACGAGCAGTACTTC. Protein: CASRTGDEQYF.